Below, 11 T cell receptor beta chains from the same sample are listed, as sequenced in a study of OX40 agonist ivuxolimab in advanced cancers. Produced via immunoSEQ multiplex PCR; TCRdb's table is partial and in-frame only. The sample carries over 75,000 clones, approximately 90% recorded once. This specimen consisted of CD4+ or CD8+ T cells sorted from blood, obtained in a trial of the OX40 agonist ivuxolimab. The receptors come from an adult with an advanced solid tumor such as melanoma, head and neck, liver or kidney cancer.

DNA for the CDR3: TGCAGCGGGGGACAACTAGGTTTATTGGATGAGCAGTTCTTC. It codes for CSGGQLGLLDEQFF. The chain carries TRBV29-1 and TRBJ2-1, with a tentative D call TRBD1 (6 bases). The CDR3 runs 14 residues. Germline loops: CDR1 SQVTM, CDR2 ANQGSEA. The V and J ends lost 7 bases and 8 bases respectively, with 21 bases between them.

CDR3 nucleotide sequence: TGTGCCAGCAGGGGGGACAGGGACGCCAGCAGCTATGGCTACACCTTC. Its translation: CASRGDRDASSYGYTF. This chain links TRBV28 with TRBJ1-2; 9 nucleotides agree with TRBD1. Germline CDR1 reads MDHEN; CDR2 reads SYDVKM. Losses at the gene ends were 6 bases for V and 4 bases for J; bases not matched to a gene: 12. There are 16 residues in the CDR3.

The chain combines TRBV7-2 with TRBJ2-7; D gene uncertain. Germline loops: CDR1 SGHTA, CDR2 FQGNSA. V lost 1 base, J lost 3 bases, and 13 bases lay in between. This CDR3 comprises 15 residues. In DNA, the CDR3 is TGTGCCAGCAGCTTAGGCCCAACGGGCGGCTACGAGCAGTACTTC. This sequence encodes CASSLGPTGGYEQYF.

The V gene is TRBV28, the J gene TRBJ2-7; D unresolved. In germline, CDR1 is MDHEN, CDR2 SYDVKM. The CDR3 runs 11 residues. V was clipped by 4 bases and J by 7 bases, with 8 bases between them. For the CDR3, the DNA is TGTGCCAGCAGTTCATTTAGAGAGCAGTACTTC. Translating gives CASSSFREQYF.

In its sample, this clone was seen once. The chain links TRBV7-7 to TRBJ2-3; 13 bases line up with TRBD2. With 2 bases clipped from V and 2 bases from J, the junction kept 13 bases outside the gene matches. This CDR3 has 20 amino acids. Germline assignment: CDR1 SSHAT and CDR2 FNYEAQ (reference sequence). The CDR3 sequence is CASSLTGLAGAPSYTDTQYF. In nucleotides, the CDR3 is TGTGCCAGCAGCTTAACCGGACTAGCGGGAGCCCCCTCCTACACAGATACGCAGTATTTT. Full variable domain (remainder filled in from reference TRBV7-7 and TRBJ2-3): GAGVSQSPRYKVTKRGQDVTLRCDPISSHATLYWYQQALGQGPEFLTYFNYEAQPDKSGLPSDRFSAERPEGSISTLTIQRTEQRDSAMYRCASSLTGLAGAPSYTDTQYFGPGTRLTVL.

The chain is built from TRBV4-3 and TRBJ1-3, with no clear D. V dropped 0 bases and J dropped 4 bases, with 13 bases sitting between them. Germline V lookup: CDR1 LGHNA, CDR2 YSLEER. The CDR3 length is 16 residues. Written as DNA, the CDR3 is TGCGCCAGCAGCCAAGATTCCGGGATCTGGGGAAACACCATATATTTT. Translated: CASSQDSGIWGNTIYF.

In nucleotides, the CDR3 is TGCGCCAGCAGCTCCTACCAAGAGACCCAGTACTTC. Protein product: CASSSYQETQYF. The V call is TRBV5-1, the J call TRBJ2-5, with D uncertain. The CDR3 runs 12 residues. Germline CDR1 reads SGHRS; CDR2 reads YFSETQ. Trimming cost V 3 bases and J 0 bases, with 3 bases left between them.

This chain uses TRBV28 with TRBJ1-2; tentative D call: TRBD1 (6 bases). Per germline, CDR1 MDHEN and CDR2 SYDVKM. Trimming removed 4 bases from V and 0 bases from J, with 12 bases in between. The CDR3 is 15 amino acids. The CDR3 region has the DNA TGTGCCAGCAGTTCCTGGGACATAACTAACTATGGCTACACCTTC. Protein: CASSSWDITNYGYTF.

The chain uses TRBV30 and TRBJ2-5, with D possibly TRBD2 on 5 matching bases. There are 13 residues in the CDR3. Germline V gene data show CDR1 as GTSNPN and CDR2 as SVGIG (reference sequence). Trimming removed 7 bases from V and 5 bases from J, with 17 bases in between. The CDR3 DNA reads TGTGCCTACTACGTGTGGGAGAGGGAGACCCAGTACTTC. Its protein product is CAYYVWERETQYF.

The V and J genes are TRBV5-6 and TRBJ1-5; D gene unclear. Trimming stripped 1 base from V and 0 bases from J, with 8 bases between. Germline V gene lookup returns CDR1 SGHDT and CDR2 YYEEEE. The CDR3 contains 15 residues. The CDR3 DNA reads as TGTGCCAGCAGCTTGCTAGGATATAGCAATCAGCCCCAGCATTTT. This translates into CASSLLGYSNQPQHF.

The J gene is TRBJ2-1, the V gene TRBV5-8; D unresolved. The CDR3 runs to 15 residues. V gave up 6 bases and J gave up 2 bases, with 15 bases separating them. Germline CDR1 and CDR2: SGHTS and YDEGEE. CDR3 bases: TGTGCCAGCAACCGGTTTACGCAGGCCTACAATGAGCAGTTCTTC. It codes for CASNRFTQAYNEQFF.